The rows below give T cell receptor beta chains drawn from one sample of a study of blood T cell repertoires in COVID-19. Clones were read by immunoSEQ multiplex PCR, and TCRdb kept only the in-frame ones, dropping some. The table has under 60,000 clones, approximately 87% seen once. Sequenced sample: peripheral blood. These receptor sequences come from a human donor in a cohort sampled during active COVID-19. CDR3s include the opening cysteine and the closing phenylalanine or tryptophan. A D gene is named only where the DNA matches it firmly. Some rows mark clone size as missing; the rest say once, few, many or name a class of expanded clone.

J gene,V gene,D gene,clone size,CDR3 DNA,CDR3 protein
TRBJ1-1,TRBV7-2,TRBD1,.,TGTGCCAGCAGCTCTTCGGGACAGGGTTACGCTGAAGCTTTCTTT,CASSSSGQGYAEAFF
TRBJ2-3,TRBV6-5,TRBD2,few,TGTGCCAGCAGAGGGACTATCGTGACAGATACGCAGTATTTT,CASRGTIVTDTQYF
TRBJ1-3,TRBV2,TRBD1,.,TGTGCCAGCAGGACGGGACAGGGTCCTCGGACCATATATTTT,CASRTGQGPRTIYF
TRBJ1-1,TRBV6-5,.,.,TGTGCCAGCAGTCGCGGCGGACTGCCGAACACTGAAGCTTTCTTT,CASSRGGLPNTEAFF
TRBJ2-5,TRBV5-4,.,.,TGTGCCAGCAGCTTGGAACAGGGTGAAGAGACCCAGTACTTC,CASSLEQGEETQYF
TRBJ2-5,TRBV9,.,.,TGTGCCAGCAGCCGATCGGTGGGGGGCCAAGAGACCCAGTACTTC,CASSRSVGGQETQYF
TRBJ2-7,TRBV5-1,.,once,TGCGCCAGCAGCTTGGCTGAAGGGGCACGAGAGCAGTACTTC,CASSLAEGAREQYF
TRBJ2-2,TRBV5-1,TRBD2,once,TGCGCCAGCAGCTCCGGACTAGTTGGTAGCACCGGGGAGCTGTTTTTT,CASSSGLVGSTGELFF
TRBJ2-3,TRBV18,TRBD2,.,TGTGCCAGCTCCTGGACTAGCGGGGGGGCTGGAGATACGCAGTATTTT,CASSWTSGGAGDTQYF
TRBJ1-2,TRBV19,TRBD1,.,TGTGCCAGTAGCGCTCTGGACAGGGCCCGCTATGGCTACACCTTC,CASSALDRARYGYTF
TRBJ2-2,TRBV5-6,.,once,TGTGCCAGCAGCTTGCGGGGAGTAGGGACCGGGGAGCTGTTTTTT,CASSLRGVGTGELFF
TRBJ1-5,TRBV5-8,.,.,TGTGCCAGCAGCTTGGGCAGGGTAAATCAGCCCCAGCATTTT,CASSLGRVNQPQHF
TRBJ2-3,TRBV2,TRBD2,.,TGTGCCAGCAGTGAGTACGGCGGGGGGGCCACAGATACGCAGTATTTT,CASSEYGGGATDTQYF
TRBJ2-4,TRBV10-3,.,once,TGTGCCATCAGTGGCAGGGGCGACTCAAACATTCAGTACTTC,CAISGRGDSNIQYF
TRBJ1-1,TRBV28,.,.,TGTGCCAGCAGTTCCGGGTCGGGGAGACGGCAAGCTTTCTTT,CASSSGSGRRQAFF
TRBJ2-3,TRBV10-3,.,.,TGTGCCATCAGCGACGGGACTAGCACAGATACGCAGTATTTT,CAISDGTSTDTQYF
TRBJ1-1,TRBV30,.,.,TGTGCCTGGAGTGTAAACTTGAACACTGAAGCTTTCTTT,CAWSVNLNTEAFF